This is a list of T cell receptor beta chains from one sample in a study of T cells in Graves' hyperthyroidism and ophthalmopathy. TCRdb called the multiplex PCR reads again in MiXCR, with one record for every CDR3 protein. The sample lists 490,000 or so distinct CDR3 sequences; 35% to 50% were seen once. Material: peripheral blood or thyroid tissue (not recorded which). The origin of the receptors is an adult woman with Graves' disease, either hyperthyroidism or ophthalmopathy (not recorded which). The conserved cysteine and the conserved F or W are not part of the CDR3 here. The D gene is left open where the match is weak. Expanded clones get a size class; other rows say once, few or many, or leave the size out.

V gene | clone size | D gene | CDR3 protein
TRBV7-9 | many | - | ASSLGRAWARETQY
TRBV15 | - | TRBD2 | ATSRDLAGGSDTQY
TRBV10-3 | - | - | AINPGAGEKLF
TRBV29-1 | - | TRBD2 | SVGVTSVQETQY
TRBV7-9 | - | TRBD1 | ASSQGQGSTGYGYT
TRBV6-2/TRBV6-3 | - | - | ASSYSGGPINSPLH
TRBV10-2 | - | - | ASSESLEKLF
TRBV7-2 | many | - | ASSLGPGRLYEQY
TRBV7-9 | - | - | ASSLFFGQAYEQY
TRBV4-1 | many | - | ASSPTGSEAF
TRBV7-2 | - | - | ASSPRSLGRSGVLTEAF
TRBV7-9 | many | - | ASSSDTEAF
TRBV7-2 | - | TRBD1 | ASSLLRQGRGNEKLF
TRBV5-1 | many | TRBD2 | ASSSRTSGKEETQY
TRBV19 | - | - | ASRRSATTNTEAF
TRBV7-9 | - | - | ASSLGSGIPYEQY
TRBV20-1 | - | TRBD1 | SPGQGAQETQH
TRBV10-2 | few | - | ASSETGTNTEAF
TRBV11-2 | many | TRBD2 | ASSQRDGSYEQY
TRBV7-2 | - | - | ATPGTDGTGELF
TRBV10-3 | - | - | AISESRLDQETQH
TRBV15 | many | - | ATSRGGSGEAF